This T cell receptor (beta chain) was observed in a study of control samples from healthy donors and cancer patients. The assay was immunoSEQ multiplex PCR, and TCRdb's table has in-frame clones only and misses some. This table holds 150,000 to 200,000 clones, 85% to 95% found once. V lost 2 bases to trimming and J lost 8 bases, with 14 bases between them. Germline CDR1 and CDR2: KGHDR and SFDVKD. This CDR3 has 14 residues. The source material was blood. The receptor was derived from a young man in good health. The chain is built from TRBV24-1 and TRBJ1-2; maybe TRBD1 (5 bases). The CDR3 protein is CATSDSRDYPGYTF. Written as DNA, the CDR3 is TGTGCCACCAGTGATTCCCGGGACTACCCAGGCTACACCTTC.